Shown below are 14 T cell receptor beta chains from a single sample sequenced in a study of blood T cell repertoires in COVID-19 (dated by TCRdb to 2020 to 2022). The library was built by means of the immunoSEQ multiplex PCR assay. TCRdb provides this immuneACCESS table in a form limited to in-frame rearrangements. Some clones are lacking; in checked studies, under half of them reflect an unresolved V gene, and why the rest are absent is not known. Recorded for this sample are roughly 51,000 clones; around nine tenths of them occurred a single time. The leading ten clones occupy under 6.5% of the sample. The sample consisted of peripheral blood. All receptors come from a man between 65 and 85 years old with acute or convalescent COVID-19.

This sequence joins TRBV18 and TRBJ1-1; the D is unclear. The germline V and J ends were trimmed by 6 bases and 0 bases, with 8 bases remaining between them. The CDR3 runs to 13 residues. Germline V gene lookup returns CDR1 KGHSH and CDR2 LQKENI. CDR3 DNA: TGTGCCAGCTCCCCCTCCCTGAACACTGAAGCTTTCTTT. Protein product: CASSPSLNTEAFF.

The V and J genes are TRBV11-3 and TRBJ1-6; no firm D call. The ends were cut back, 2 bases at V and 10 bases at J, with 21 bases in the middle. The CDR3 spans 17 residues. CDR1 and CDR2 (germline): SGHNT, YENEEA. The CDR3 sequence is CASSLRGALPVSSPLHF. The CDR3 nucleotides are TGTGCCAGCAGCTTACGAGGAGCACTCCCGGTTAGCTCACCCCTCCACTTT.

In this sample, this clone turned up a few times. The CDR3 reads CASSAGQLAFF. The CDR3 nucleotides read TGTGCCAGCAGCGCAGGACAGTTAGCTTTCTTT. The chain uses TRBV7-9 and TRBJ1-1; D is possibly TRBD1 (6 bases). Germline V gene lookup returns CDR1 SEHNR and CDR2 FQNEAQ (reference sequence). V was shortened by 5 bases and J by 10 bases, with 11 bases between the two germline ends. The CDR3 is made up of 11 amino acids.

In its sample, this clone was seen a few times. The V gene is TRBV5-1, the J gene TRBJ1-6; weak D call: TRBD1 (6 bases). The CDR3 contains 14 residues. V lost 0 bases, J lost 9 bases, and 10 bases lay in between. Per the germline V gene, CDR1 is SGHRS and CDR2 is YFSETQ. The CDR3 reads CASSLEQGTSPLHF. The CDR3 DNA follows: TGCGCCAGCAGCTTGGAACAGGGAACTTCACCCCTCCACTTT. Full variable domain (remainder filled in from reference TRBV5-1 and TRBJ1-6): KAGVTQTPRYLIKTRGQQVTLSCSPISGHRSVSWYQQTPGQGLQFLFEYFSETQRNKGNFPGRFSGRQFSNSRSEMNVSTLELGDSALYLCASSLEQGTSPLHFGNGTRLTVT.

This chain connects TRBV24-1 to TRBJ2-3; TRBD1 might be the D (6 bases). Looked up from germline, CDR1 is KGHDR and CDR2 is SFDVKD. The germline V and J ends were trimmed by 7 bases and 1 base, with 14 bases remaining between them. The CDR3 is 15 amino acids. The CDR3 sequence: CATSDRGWGTDTQYF. DNA for the CDR3: TGTGCCACCAGCGATAGGGGGTGGGGCACAGATACGCAGTATTTT.

The rearrangement links TRBV27 to TRBJ2-7, with D maybe TRBD2 (5 bases). This CDR3 comprises 15 residues. Trimming took 3 bases from V and 2 from J, leaving 14 bases between them. CDR1 is MNHEY, CDR2 SMNVEV, per germline (reference sequence). This chain's CDR3 is CASSLSSNPTYEQYF. CDR3 coding DNA: TGTGCCAGCAGTTTGTCTAGCAACCCAACCTACGAGCAGTACTTC.

DNA of the CDR3: TGTGCCAGCAGTCCTCGGGTTCCGACTAATGAAAAACTGTTTTTT. This translates into CASSPRVPTNEKLFF. The V and J genes are TRBV27 and TRBJ1-4; D unresolved. The CDR3 is 15 residues long. Germline V gene sequence: CDR1 MNHEY, CDR2 SMNVEV (reference sequence). With 5 bases removed from V and 2 bases from J, the gap between germline ends came to 12 bases.

The rearrangement links TRBV18 to TRBJ2-3; TRBD2 aligns across 8 bases. Germline V lookup: CDR1 KGHSH, CDR2 LQKENI. The CDR3 contains 16 residues. V gave up 3 bases and J gave up 0 bases; unmatched junction bases: 5. The CDR3, as DNA: TGTGCCAGCTCACCCGGGACGGGGGGGAGCACAGATACGCAGTATTTT. Translation: CASSPGTGGSTDTQYF.

This chain links TRBV5-1 with TRBJ2-5, with 12 nucleotides matching TRBD2. Germline values: CDR1 SGHRS, CDR2 YFSETQ. The CDR3 is made up of 18 amino acids. J was trimmed by 4 bases and V by 0 bases; bases with no gene match: 10. CDR3 in DNA: TGCGCCAGCAGCTTGGCATCTAGCGGGGGGGCGAGTCGAGAGACCCAGTACTTC. The encoded protein is CASSLASSGGASRETQYF.

The chain links TRBV4-3 to TRBJ1-6; 8 bases map to TRBD1. The germline gives CDR1 LGHNA, CDR2 YSLEER. The ends lost 0 bases at V and 10 bases at J; junction bases unmatched: 5. The CDR3 has 15 residues. The CDR3: CASSQDSGGRSPLHF. The CDR3, as DNA: TGCGCCAGCAGCCAAGATTCAGGGGGCAGATCACCCCTCCACTTT.

Concerning this clone itself: At one end the junction does not follow the germline gene, possibly because of a read error. V gene TRBV11-2 combines with J gene TRBJ1-6; 7 bases are a match to TRBD1. The CDR3 has 13 amino acids. CDR1 is SGHAT and CDR2 is FQNNGV in the germline V gene. The CDR3 sequence is CASSLTGEDRTFF. In DNA, the CDR3 is TGTGCCAGCAGCTTAACCGGTGAGGACAGGACGTTTTTT. The entire variable domain, with the rest obtained from reference TRBV11-2 and TRBJ1-6, is as follows: EAGVAQSPRYKIIEKRQSVAFWCNPISGHATLYWYQQILGQGPKLLIQFQNNGVVDDSQLPKDRFSAERLKGVDSTLKIQPAKLEDSAVYLCASSLTGEDRTFFGNGTRLTVT.

The chain combines TRBV28 with TRBJ1-6, with D maybe TRBD1 (6 bases). The CDR3 has 16 residues. Trimming took 6 bases from V and 2 from J, leaving 14 bases between them. Germline lookup yields CDR1 MDHEN and CDR2 SYDVKM. Here the CDR3 reads CASSSTGNPYNSPLHF. The CDR3 DNA is TGTGCCAGCAGCTCTACAGGGAATCCCTATAATTCACCCCTCCACTTT.

The genes are TRBV5-4 and TRBJ2-7; a weak D match, TRBD2 (6 bases). Trimming stripped 0 bases from V and 9 bases from J, with 25 bases between. The germline V gene has CDR1 SGHNT and CDR2 YYREEE (reference sequence). The CDR3 is 17 amino acids. The CDR3 protein is CASSLGQTRRGQGRQYF. The CDR3 DNA reads as TGTGCCAGCAGCTTGGGCCAGACCAGGCGGGGCCAAGGGAGGCAGTACTTC. Full variable domain (remainder filled in from reference TRBV5-4 and TRBJ2-7): ETGVTQSPTHLIKTRGQQVTLRCSSQSGHNTVSWYQQALGQGPQFIFQYYREEENGRGNFPPRFSGLQFPNYSSELNVNALELDDSALYLCASSLGQTRRGQGRQYFGPGTRLTVT.

This chain uses TRBV5-8 with TRBJ1-6, with a weak D call TRBD1 (6 bases). CDR1 is SGHTS, CDR2 YDEGEE, per germline. Trimming removed 3 bases at V and 18 bases at J, with 16 bases between. This CDR3 is built from 12 residues. CDR3 sequence reads: CASSSSGTTYHF. CDR3 sequence (DNA): TGTGCCAGCAGCTCCTCCGGGACAACCTACCACTTT.